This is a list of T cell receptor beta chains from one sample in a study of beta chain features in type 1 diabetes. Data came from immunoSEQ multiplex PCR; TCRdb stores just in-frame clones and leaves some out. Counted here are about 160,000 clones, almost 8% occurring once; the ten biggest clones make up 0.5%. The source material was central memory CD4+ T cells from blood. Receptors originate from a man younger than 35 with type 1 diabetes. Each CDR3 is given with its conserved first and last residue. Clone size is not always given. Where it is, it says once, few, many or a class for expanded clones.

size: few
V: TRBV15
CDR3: CATRLLESNTGELFF

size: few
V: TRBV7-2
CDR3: CASSLAPIGNTEAFF

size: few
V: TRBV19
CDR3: CASSRADSLDEQFF

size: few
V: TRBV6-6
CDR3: CASSLRDRVVKYF

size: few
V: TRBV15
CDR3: CATSRGGTGSAEQYF

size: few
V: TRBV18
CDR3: CASSPVGTYEQYF

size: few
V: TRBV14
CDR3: CASSQQGALGYTF

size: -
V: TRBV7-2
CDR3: CASSIQTGGVDGYTF

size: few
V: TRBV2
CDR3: CASSERIFRSYEQYF

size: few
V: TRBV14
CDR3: CASSHTSGSLGEQFF

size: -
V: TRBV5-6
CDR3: CASSFPSAPASTDTQYF